The 11 T cell receptor beta chains below all came from one sample that was sequenced in a study of shared clonotypes between healthy human individuals. Assay: immunoSEQ multiplex PCR; the TCRdb copy retains only in-frame clones and omits some. The table has a few million clones, approximately 93% seen once. Sequences were obtained from naive CD4+ T cells from PBMCs. The subset: CD45RA+ positively selected. These receptor sequences come from a man aged 18 to 35 in good health. Some clones in this sample may be carry-over from other donors' samples.

The chain recombines TRBV11-2 with TRBJ1-1; D unresolved. Germline assignment: CDR1 SGHAT and CDR2 FQNNGV. The CDR3 has 17 amino acids. The V end lost 5 bases, the J end lost 0 bases, and 19 bases lay between the germline ends. CDR3 nucleotide sequence: TGTGCCAGCAGCAAAGAGGCCCGAGGTCAGCTGAACACTGAAGCTTTCTTT. Translated, it gives CASSKEARGQLNTEAFF.

The genes are TRBV6-5 and TRBJ2-7; D is perhaps TRBD2 (7 bases). Trimming stripped 6 bases from V and 4 bases from J, with 16 bases between. The CDR3 has 14 residues. Germline V CDR1 and CDR2: MNHEY, SVGAGI. The CDR3 reads CASREGGARYEQYF. CDR3 DNA: TGTGCCAGCAGGGAGGGGGGGGCGCGGTACGAGCAGTACTTC.

The CDR3 protein is CAISQGLAGVPYEQYF. The CDR3, as DNA: TGTGCCATCAGCCAAGGACTAGCGGGAGTCCCCTACGAGCAGTACTTC. This chain uses TRBV10-3 with TRBJ2-7; 13 positions agree with TRBD2. The germline CDR1 and CDR2 sequences are ENHRY and SYGVKD. V was clipped by 6 bases and J by 2 bases; unmatched bases: 7. This CDR3 has 16 residues.

The CDR3 DNA follows: TGTGCCAGCAGCCATGCCTATAGACAGGGAAGTAGGGAGACCCAGTACTTC. Its translation is CASSHAYRQGSRETQYF. V is TRBV4-2 and J is TRBJ2-5; 7 bases match TRBD1. V dropped 3 bases and J dropped 5; count of bases not matched to a gene: 15. Looked up from germline, CDR1 is LGHNA and CDR2 is YNFKEQ. The CDR3 consists of 17 residues.

The chain couples TRBV6-5 to TRBJ1-2; D remains ambiguous. The CDR3 is made up of 12 amino acids. Germline V CDR1 and CDR2: MNHEY, SVGAGI. V was cut by 5 bases and J by 6 bases, with 10 bases left in between. The CDR3 loop is CASSNRVNGYTF. Here the CDR3 DNA reads TGTGCCAGCAGTAACCGGGTAAATGGCTACACCTTC.

The chain has TRBV7-2 and TRBJ1-1; no firm D call. The germline gives CDR1 SGHTA, CDR2 FQGNSA. V dropped 3 bases and J dropped 1 base, with 6 bases sitting between them. The CDR3 is 13 amino acids. The CDR3 DNA reads TGTGCCAGCAGCTTTTGGGAGAACACTGAAGCTTTCTTT. Protein product: CASSFWENTEAFF.

The chain uses TRBV11-2 and TRBJ2-1; D might be TRBD1 or TRBD2, each matching 5 bases. The CDR3 runs 16 residues. V lost 1 base and J 0 bases, leaving 10 bases between the germline ends. The germline V gene has CDR1 SGHAT and CDR2 FQNNGV. In DNA, the CDR3 is TGTGCCAGCAGCTTAGTTGGGACGAGCTCCTACAATGAGCAGTTCTTC. This translates into CASSLVGTSSYNEQFF.

As for this clone: Other DNA sequences in this specimen translate into the identical CDR3. The chain is built from TRBV30 and TRBJ2-7; 9 bases agree with TRBD1. After removal of 5 bases from V and 3 bases from J, the junction contained 11 bases not matched to a gene. There are 15 residues in the CDR3. CDR1 is GTSNPN, CDR2 SVGIG, per germline (reference sequence). CDR3 residues: CAWSPPGQGIYEQYF. CDR3 nucleotides: TGTGCCTGGTCGCCCCCGGGACAGGGTATCTACGAGCAGTACTTC.

The chain recombines TRBV6-1 with TRBJ1-5, with D unresolved. V gave up 2 bases and J gave up 0 bases, with 8 bases separating them. This CDR3 contains 15 residues. Germline V gives CDR1 MNHNS, CDR2 SASEGT. The CDR3: CASSEPTDSNQPQHF. The CDR3 nucleotides read TGTGCCAGCAGTGAACCCACAGATAGCAATCAGCCCCAGCATTTT.

This clone was detected only once. This chain joins TRBV7-3 and TRBJ2-7; D is perhaps TRBD1 or TRBD2 (5 bases each). CDR3 length equals 15 residues. V was clipped by 1 base and J by 5 bases, with 15 bases between them. Germline V gene lookup returns CDR1 SGHTA and CDR2 FQGTGA. The CDR3 spells CASSLNGHLGDEQYF. The CDR3 DNA reads as TGTGCCAGCAGCTTAAATGGTCACCTGGGGGACGAGCAGTACTTC.

V and J are TRBV18 and TRBJ2-1; TRBD1 matches 9 bases. The V and J ends lost 4 bases and 7 bases, in that order; junction bases with no gene match: 5. The CDR3 has 14 amino acids. Germline V gene lookup returns CDR1 KGHSH and CDR2 LQKENI. The CDR3 reads CASSQGQGRNEQFF. The CDR3 region has the DNA TGTGCCAGCTCACAAGGACAGGGGAGGAATGAGCAGTTCTTC.